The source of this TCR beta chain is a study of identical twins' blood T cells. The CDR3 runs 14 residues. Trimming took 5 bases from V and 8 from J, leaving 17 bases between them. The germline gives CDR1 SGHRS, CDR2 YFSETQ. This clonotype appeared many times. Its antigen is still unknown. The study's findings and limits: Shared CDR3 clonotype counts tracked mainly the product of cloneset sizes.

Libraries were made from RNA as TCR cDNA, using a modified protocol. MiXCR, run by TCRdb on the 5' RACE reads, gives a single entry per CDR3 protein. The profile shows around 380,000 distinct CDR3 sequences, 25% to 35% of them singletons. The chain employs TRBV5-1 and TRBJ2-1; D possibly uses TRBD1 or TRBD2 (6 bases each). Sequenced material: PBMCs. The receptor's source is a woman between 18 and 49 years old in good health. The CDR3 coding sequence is TGCGCCAGCAGGTACACAGGGAGGTTTGATGAGCAGTTCTTC. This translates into CASRYTGRFDEQFF.